One sample yielded the 23 T cell receptor beta chains listed below, sequenced in a study of T cells in Graves' hyperthyroidism and ophthalmopathy (dated by TCRdb to between 2019 and 2020). Libraries came from multiplex PCR. Sequenced on an Illumina HiSeq 2000. The TCR beta CDR3 regions were amplified from the RNA transcripts. A first-round RT-PCR of the TCR CDR3 used the HTBI primer set with the Qiagen OneStep RT-PCR kit. TCRdb applied fastp at Q25 and MiXCR to the public reads, then kept only in-frame beta chains. Rows with one shared CDR3 protein collapse into an entry with the most common genes and DNA. A total of approximately 350,000 distinct CDR3 sequences appear in this sample, 15% of them only once. Under 25% of the sample comes from the top ten. What was sequenced was blood. Every receptor here comes from a woman between 55 and 75 years old with Graves' ophthalmopathy.

This rearrangement joins TRBV11-2 to TRBJ2-5, with 14 bases lining up with TRBD2. V lost 1 base to trimming and J lost 7 bases; unmatched junction nucleotides: 5. Germline CDR1 reads SGHAT; CDR2 reads FQNNGV. The CDR3 spans 16 residues. CDR3 sequence (DNA): TGTGCCAGCAGCTTAGTTGCCGGGACTAGCGGGGGGACCCAGTACTTC. Its protein is CASSLVAGTSGGTQYF.

The sample holds many counts of this clonotype. J is TRBJ1-4 and V is TRBV5-6, with 7 bases fitting TRBD1. The V gene end was trimmed by 4 bases and the J gene end by 4 bases; junction bases not matched to a gene: 4. The CDR3 is 14 residues long. CDR1 is SGHDT and CDR2 is YYEEEE in the germline V gene. The CDR3 DNA reads TGTGCCAGCAGCGTTGGGACAGTTAATGAAAAACTGTTTTTT. Its protein product is CASSVGTVNEKLFF.

The chain employs TRBV29-1 and TRBJ2-7; weak D call: TRBD2 (7 bases). V lost 4 bases and J lost 5, with 21 bases in between. The CDR3 spans 15 residues. CDR1 is SQVTM and CDR2 is ANQGSEA in the germline V gene. The CDR3 is CSVADTGRGADEQYF. In nucleotides, the CDR3 is TGCAGCGTTGCCGACACGGGACGGGGGGCTGACGAGCAGTACTTC.

To note about this clonotype: This may be a read error, as it is one base from a much larger clone. The chain uses TRBV6-1 and TRBJ1-1; D is unresolved. The germline CDR1 and CDR2 sequences are MNHNS and SASEGT. The CDR3 sequence is 14 residues long. Trimming cost V 2 bases and J 1 base, with 8 bases left between them. The CDR3 spells CASSERTANTEAFF. CDR3 DNA sequence: TGTGCCAGCAGTGAACGGACGGCGAACACTGAAGCTTTCTTT.

This clonotype has at least ten counts. The genes are TRBV7-2 and TRBJ2-1; tentative D call: TRBD2 (5 bases). V lost 2 bases, J lost 10 bases, and 9 bases lay in between. Germline V gene data show CDR1 as SGHTA and CDR2 as FQGNSA. The CDR3 is 12 amino acids. CDR3 bases: TGTGCCAGCAGCTTAAGGATAGCGGAGCAGTTCTTC. Encoded protein: CASSLRIAEQFF.

V and J are TRBV5-6 and TRBJ1-1; D is uncertain. This CDR3 is 15 amino acids long. CDR1 is SGHDT and CDR2 is YYEEEE in the germline V gene. Trimming stripped 7 bases from V and 4 bases from J, with 20 bases between. This CDR3 reads CASGRMGSFGTEAFF. In DNA, the CDR3 is TGTGCCAGCGGACGGATGGGAAGTTTTGGCACTGAAGCTTTCTTT.

V usage is TRBV3-1 and J usage is TRBJ2-7; TRBD2 matches at 11 bases. The J segment lost 4 bases and the V segment lost 4 bases, leaving 9 bases of the junction unmatched. Germline-derived CDR1 and CDR2 are LGHDT and YNNKEL (reference sequence). The CDR3 consists of 16 residues. CDR3 sequence reads: CASSLTPSGRRYEQYF. As DNA, the CDR3 is TGTGCCAGCAGCCTGACCCCTAGCGGGAGGAGGTACGAGCAGTACTTC.

The chain links TRBV7-2 to TRBJ2-7; 13 bases are shared with TRBD2. Unmatched junction bases numbered 3, after V lost 1 base and J lost 3 bases. CDR3 length: 16 residues. CDR1 and CDR2 from the germline V gene are SGHTA and FQGNSA. The CDR3 DNA follows: TGTGCCAGCAGCTTAGATGGGACTAGCGGGAACTACGAGCAGTACTTC. This sequence encodes CASSLDGTSGNYEQYF.

This clonotype was observed many times. This chain links TRBV20-1 with TRBJ2-2; D remains unclear. V lost 0 bases to trimming and J lost 4 bases, with 3 bases between them. CDR1 is DFQATT, CDR2 SNEGSKA, per germline (reference sequence). The CDR3 consists of 12 residues. The CDR3 protein is CSAREVTGELFF. The CDR3 nucleotides read TGCAGTGCTAGAGAGGTCACCGGGGAGCTGTTTTTT.

V gene TRBV7-9 combines with J gene TRBJ2-1; a weak D match, TRBD2 (7 bases). Germline V gene lookup returns CDR1 SEHNR and CDR2 FQNEAQ (reference sequence). CDR3 length: 22 amino acids. Trimming left V 5 bases short and J 0 bases short, with 32 bases between. DNA of the CDR3: TGTGCCAGCAGCCCCGTAGGGGGGGCAGGGGCCCTCGCAGTGGTCTCCTACAATGAGCAGTTCTTC. This sequence encodes CASSPVGGAGALAVVSYNEQFF.

This clonotype showed up just a few times. The V gene is TRBV15, the J gene TRBJ2-2; the match to TRBD2 covers 8 bases. From germline, CDR1 is LNHNV and CDR2 YYDKDF (reference sequence). CDR3 length: 17 amino acids. J was trimmed by 1 base and V by 1 base; bases with no gene match: 5. CDR3 residues: CATSRGLAGGNTGELFF. CDR3 bases: TGTGCCACCAGCAGAGGTCTTGCGGGAGGGAACACCGGGGAGCTGTTTTTT. Variable domain in full (rest from reference TRBV15 and TRBJ2-2): DAMVIQNPRYQVTQFGKPVTLSCSQTLNHNVMYWYQQKSSQAPKLLFHYYDKDFNNEADTPDNFQSRRPNTSFCFLDIRSPGLGDTAMYLCATSRGLAGGNTGELFFGEGSRLTVL.

Ten or more counts support this clonotype. The V call is TRBV5-1, the J call TRBJ2-7, with D tentatively TRBD1 or TRBD2 (6 bases each). This CDR3 region has 13 residues. Germline V CDR1 and CDR2: SGHRS, YFSETQ. Trimming shortened V by 7 bases and J by 5 bases, and 16 bases separated the two germline ends. The CDR3 region is CASRGLTYNEQYF. CDR3 bases: TGCGCCAGCCGGGGGCTAACATATAACGAGCAGTACTTC.

The sample holds a few counts of this clonotype. The chain employs TRBV29-1 and TRBJ2-5, with TRBD1 identical over 10 bases. Per the germline V gene, CDR1 is SQVTM and CDR2 is ANQGSEA. The V segment lost 8 bases and the J segment 5 bases; nucleotides outside the gene matches: 5. This CDR3 has 12 amino acids. CDR3 coding DNA: TGCAGCTTGGGACAGGGGAGGGAGACCCAGTACTTC. Translating it yields CSLGQGRETQYF.

This clonotype was detected many times. The chain joins TRBV27 to TRBJ1-6; TRBD1 might be the D (5 bases). Germline V CDR1 and CDR2: MNHEY, SMNVEV (reference sequence). The CDR3 covers 15 residues. Trimming removed 3 bases at V and 10 bases at J, with 16 bases between. CDR3 loop: CASSFPPGTGSPLHF. The DNA for the CDR3 is TGTGCCAGCAGTTTCCCGCCGGGGACGGGCTCACCCCTCCACTTT.

This clonotype was observed a handful of times. The chain employs TRBV9 and TRBJ2-2; 8 nucleotides align to TRBD2. CDR3 length: 14 amino acids. Trimming took 4 bases from V and 6 from J; bases not matched to a gene: 5. CDR1 SGDLS and CDR2 YYNGEE come from the germline V gene. CDR3 amino acids: CASSKLAGSGELFF. The CDR3 bases are TGTGCCAGCAGCAAGCTAGCGGGCTCCGGGGAGCTGTTTTTT.

This clonotype was counted a few times. The rearrangement joins TRBV18 to TRBJ2-7; 7 bases match TRBD2. CDR1 and CDR2 from the germline V gene are KGHSH and LQKENI. The CDR3 consists of 16 residues. Trimming at V came to 2 bases and at J to 2 bases, leaving 9 bases not matched to a gene. The CDR3 nucleotides read TGTGCCAGCTCACCAACCGGCGGCGGGGGAACCTACGAGCAGTACTTC. It specifies CASSPTGGGGTYEQYF.

This clonotype was counted at least ten times. The V gene is TRBV20-1, the J gene TRBJ2-7; D is undetermined. The CDR3 runs to 14 residues. Deletions cut 5 bases from V and 0 bases from J, with 14 bases between. CDR1 is DFQATT and CDR2 is SNEGSKA in the germline V gene (reference sequence). The CDR3 region is CSAHALRSSYEQYF. The CDR3 DNA is TGCAGTGCTCACGCACTCCGAAGCTCCTACGAGCAGTACTTC.

The V call is TRBV7-2, the J call TRBJ1-2, with TRBD1 matching 7 bases. V lost 3 bases, J lost 4 bases, and 8 bases stayed unmatched. The CDR3 consists of 15 residues. From germline, CDR1 is SGHTA and CDR2 FQGNSA. The CDR3 DNA reads as TGTGCCAGCAGCTTCGGGGGCAGGGGGTTCTATGGCTACACCTTC. This translates into CASSFGGRGFYGYTF.

The rearrangement uses TRBV10-3 and TRBJ2-2; the match to TRBD1 covers 8 bases. The germline gives CDR1 ENHRY, CDR2 SYGVKD. CDR3 length equals 16 residues. V gave up 4 bases and J gave up 0 bases; unmatched junction bases: 4. CDR3 in amino acids: CAISAPGQANTGELFF. CDR3 nucleotide sequence: TGTGCCATCAGTGCCCCGGGACAGGCGAACACCGGGGAGCTGTTTTTT.

This clonotype was detected a few times. V gene TRBV7-6 combines with J gene TRBJ1-1, with a possible D match to TRBD1 (5 bases). The length of the CDR3 is 12 residues. Germline values: CDR1 SGHVS, CDR2 FNYEAQ. Between the trimmed V and J ends, which lost 6 bases and 10 bases, there was a span of 15 bases. Written as DNA, the CDR3 is TGTGCCAGCAGTCCTCCGGGGGGTGGAGCTTTCTTT. As protein: CASSPPGGGAFF.

The sample holds many counts of this clonotype. CDR3 nucleotides: TGTGCCAGCAGCCAGAATTCTCAAGAGACCCAGTACTTC. Its protein product is CASSQNSQETQYF. The chain has TRBV12-3 or TRBV12-4 and TRBJ2-5; no reliable D call. CDR3 length: 13 amino acids. Trimming took 6 bases from V and 2 from J, leaving 10 bases between them.

This clonotype was seen a handful of times. V usage is TRBV7-9 and J usage is TRBJ2-7; TRBD2 matches at 12 bases. The CDR3 loop spans 16 amino acids. The germline gives CDR1 SEHNR, CDR2 FQNEAQ (reference sequence). V dropped 1 base and J dropped 0; count of bases not matched to a gene: 1. The CDR3 is CASSLGLAGASYEQYF. DNA of the CDR3: TGTGCCAGCAGCTTAGGACTAGCGGGGGCCTCCTACGAGCAGTACTTC.

This clonotype has ten or more counts. CDR3 coding DNA: TGCGACCCTTACGAGCAGTACTTC. Encoded protein: CDPYEQYF. The gene calls are TRBV5-1 and TRBJ2-7; D call uncertain. The CDR3 runs 8 residues. Germline V gene sequence: CDR1 SGHRS, CDR2 YFSETQ.